One sample yielded the 27 T cell receptor beta chains listed below, sequenced in a study of T cells after yellow fever vaccination. TCRdb reanalysed the 5' RACE reads using MiXCR and keeps one entry per CDR3 protein. The sample records a few hundred thousand distinct CDR3 sequences, roughly 10% being singletons. This sample comprised PBMCs, obtained on the day of the first yellow fever vaccination. Receptors originate from a man younger than 35 who received the YFV17D yellow fever vaccine.

The rearrangement links TRBV5-4 to TRBJ2-7; D may be TRBD2 (6 bases). Germline V gives CDR1 SGHNT, CDR2 YYREEE (reference sequence). Trimming removed 2 bases from V and 3 bases from J, with 12 bases in between. The length of the CDR3 is 14 residues. CDR3 in DNA: TGTGCCAGCAGCTTAGTGACTAGGGGCTACGAGCAGTACTTC. The encoded protein is CASSLVTRGYEQYF.

The V call is TRBV24-1, the J call TRBJ2-1, with TRBD1 matching 10 bases. The CDR3 contains 14 residues. With 6 bases clipped from V and 10 bases from J, the junction kept 8 bases outside the gene matches. The germline gives CDR1 KGHDR, CDR2 SFDVKD. CDR3 DNA: TGTGCCACCAGTCCCGGGACAGGGGTACGGGAGCAGTTCTTC. This gives the protein CATSPGTGVREQFF.

J is TRBJ1-3 and V is TRBV7-9; no definite D call. Germline V gives CDR1 SEHNR, CDR2 FQNEAQ (reference sequence). The CDR3 loop spans 15 amino acids. Trimming stripped 2 bases from V and 3 bases from J, with 11 bases between. The CDR3 DNA reads as TGTGCCAGCAGCTTACCTTTTGAGCTTGGAAACACCATATATTTT. Translating it yields CASSLPFELGNTIYF.

Only a few counts were recorded for this clonotype. The chain joins TRBV6-5 to TRBJ2-1; 8 positions agree with TRBD2. CDR3 size: 16 residues. The V gene's germline CDR1 is MNHEY and CDR2 SVGAGI. Germline trimming cut 5 bases from V and 4 bases from J; bases unmatched to any gene: 10. CDR3 region: CASSPAGGTGYNEQFF. CDR3 DNA sequence: TGTGCCAGCAGTCCGGCGGGGGGCACAGGTTACAATGAGCAGTTCTTC.

A note on this clonotype: Just one base apart from a much larger clone, this may be a read error. This rearrangement joins TRBV5-1 to TRBJ2-3; D gene uncertain. Germline assignment: CDR1 SGHRS and CDR2 YFSETQ. CDR3 length equals 15 residues. The V and J ends lost 0 bases and 0 bases respectively, with 8 bases between them. The CDR3 region is CASSLENTSTDTQYF. CDR3 nucleotide sequence: TGCGCCAGCAGCTTGGAAAACACTAGCACAGATACGCAGTATTTT.

V usage is TRBV2 and J usage is TRBJ1-1; TRBD1 might be the D (5 bases). In germline, CDR1 is SNHLY, CDR2 FYNNEI. The CDR3 extends over 14 amino acids. Trimming took off 7 bases at V and 0 bases at J, with 12 bases between the two ends. CDR3 amino acids: CASIGGGLNTEAFF. CDR3 bases: TGTGCCAGCATCGGGGGGGGGTTGAACACTGAAGCTTTCTTT.

This clonotype was recorded a few times. The rearrangement uses TRBV20-1 and TRBJ2-4, with 11 bases identical to TRBD1. CDR1 is DFQATT and CDR2 is SNEGSKA in the germline V gene (reference sequence). Unmatched junction bases numbered 6, after V lost 3 bases and J lost 8 bases. CDR3 length equals 14 residues. CDR3 sequence: CSARAGQGVDIQYF. The CDR3 nucleotides read TGCAGTGCTAGGGCGGGACAGGGGGTAGACATTCAGTACTTC.

This clonotype was seen a handful of times. The chain combines TRBV12-3 or TRBV12-4 with TRBJ1-2, with TRBD1 matching 11 bases. There are 16 residues in the CDR3. With V trimmed by 6 bases and J by 3 bases, 9 bases remained unmatched. This chain's CDR3 is CASRLGQGARDYGYTF. For the CDR3, the DNA is TGTGCCAGCAGGCTTGGACAGGGGGCGCGGGACTATGGCTACACCTTC.

Ten or more counts support this clonotype. This rearrangement joins TRBV21-1 to TRBJ2-7; TRBD1 is the table's D call, not checked against the DNA. TRBV21-1 is labeled a pseudogene. The CDR3 loop spans 12 amino acids. CDR3 loop: CASSKTGNEQYV. CDR3 nucleotide sequence: TGTGCCAGCAGCAAGACAGGGAACGAGCAGTACGTC.

This clonotype was seen a handful of times. The chain recombines TRBV5-1 with TRBJ2-7; 9 nucleotides align to TRBD1. This CDR3 has 14 residues. With 3 bases clipped from V and 5 bases from J, the junction kept 6 bases outside the gene matches. The germline V gene has CDR1 SGHRS and CDR2 YFSETQ. The CDR3 nucleotides read TGCGCCAGCAGCTGGGAGCGACAGGGGGACGAGCAGTACTTC. This gives the protein CASSWERQGDEQYF.

CDR3 residues: CATAGQMNTEAFF. Written as DNA, the CDR3 is TGTGCCACTGCGGGACAGATGAACACTGAAGCTTTCTTT. The V call is TRBV10-3, the J call TRBJ1-1, with 7 bases fitting TRBD1. CDR1 and CDR2 (germline): ENHRY, SYGVKD. This CDR3 has 13 amino acids. J gave up 0 bases and V 10 bases, and 5 bases lay outside the gene matches.

The chain joins TRBV19 to TRBJ1-2; 8 nucleotides line up with TRBD1. Germline assignment: CDR1 LNHDA and CDR2 SQIVND (reference sequence). This CDR3 contains 13 residues. V shed 6 bases and J 3 bases; nucleotides not matched to a gene: 3. CDR3 in amino acids: CASSGTGYYGYTF. The CDR3 region has the DNA TGTGCCAGTAGCGGGACAGGATACTATGGCTACACCTTC.

This clonotype has more than one count but fewer than ten. The chain has TRBV7-9 and TRBJ1-5; the match to TRBD1 covers 10 bases. This CDR3 contains 15 residues. Germline V gene lookup returns CDR1 SEHNR and CDR2 FQNEAQ (reference sequence). V lost 4 bases and J lost 7; bases outside the gene matches: 7. The CDR3 nucleotides read TGTGCCAGCAGCTCGGACAGGGGGGGCGGGCAGCCCCAGCATTTT. It is translated as CASSSDRGGGQPQHF.

V and J are TRBV5-4 and TRBJ2-5; weak D call: TRBD2 (7 bases). In germline, CDR1 is SGHNT, CDR2 YYREEE (reference sequence). The CDR3 totals 15 residues. V was trimmed by 4 bases and J by 5 bases, leaving 18 bases between them. The CDR3 nucleotides are TGTGCCAGCAGCCCCCCCGACGAGGGGGGGGAGACCCAGTACTTC. Protein sequence: CASSPPDEGGETQYF.

The V and J genes are TRBV3-1 and TRBJ2-5; D is unclear. The germline CDR1 and CDR2 sequences are LGHDT and YNNKEL (reference sequence). V lost 6 bases to trimming and J lost 5 bases, with 10 bases between them. This CDR3 is built from 12 residues. CDR3 amino acids: CASRPGGETQYF. The CDR3, as DNA: TGTGCCAGCAGGCCGGGTGGTGAGACCCAGTACTTC.

A few counts support this clonotype. The chain couples TRBV7-2 to TRBJ2-5; 12 positions agree with TRBD2. This CDR3 is 16 amino acids long. Looked up from germline, CDR1 is SGHTA and CDR2 is FQGNSA. J was trimmed by 7 bases and V by 5 bases; bases with no gene match: 11. For the CDR3, the DNA is TGTGCCAGCAGCATCCTAGCGGGGGGGTTTATCGGGACCCAGTACTTC. Protein: CASSILAGGFIGTQYF.

This clonotype was detected only a few times. The rearrangement uses TRBV5-1 and TRBJ2-7; weak D call: TRBD1 (6 bases). The CDR3 loop spans 14 amino acids. Germline V lookup: CDR1 SGHRS, CDR2 YFSETQ. The V end lost 2 bases, the J end lost 3 bases, and 12 bases lay between the germline ends. The CDR3 DNA reads TGCGCCAGCAGCTTAAAGGCAGGGGTCTACGAGCAGTACGTC. The encoded protein is CASSLKAGVYEQYV.

The V and J genes are TRBV19 and TRBJ2-5, with D possibly TRBD2 on 6 matching bases. The CDR3 totals 13 residues. Trimming pared 7 bases from V and 1 base from J, leaving 10 bases between. The germline CDR1 and CDR2 sequences are LNHDA and SQIVND (reference sequence). The CDR3 here is CASMGLSQETQYF. In DNA, the CDR3 is TGTGCCAGTATGGGACTTTCCCAAGAGACCCAGTACTTC.

The table lists this clonotype with a few counts. This sequence joins TRBV4-2 and TRBJ2-5, with a weak D call TRBD1 (6 bases). V lost 1 base to trimming and J lost 3 bases, with 9 bases between them. Germline-derived CDR1 and CDR2 are LGHNA and YNFKEQ. The CDR3 length is 14 residues. The CDR3 nucleotides are TGTGCCAGCAGCCAAGCACAGGGAAAAGAGACCCAGTACTTC. This gives the protein CASSQAQGKETQYF.

This clonotype was recorded a few times. The chain is built from TRBV20-1 and TRBJ2-1; 10 bases fit TRBD2. The CDR3 has 14 residues. Germline CDR1 is DFQATT and CDR2 is SNEGSKA (reference sequence). The V gene end was trimmed by 6 bases and the J gene end by 10 bases; junction bases not matched to a gene: 12. CDR3 region: CSAKTLAGVGEQFF. In nucleotides, the CDR3 is TGCAGTGCCAAGACCCTAGCGGGGGTTGGGGAGCAGTTCTTC.

This clonotype was observed a handful of times. This chain uses TRBV5-1 with TRBJ1-2; tentatively, D is TRBD1 (6 bases). The CDR3 sequence is 15 residues long. V dropped 4 bases and J dropped 4 bases, with 17 bases sitting between them. CDR1 SGHRS and CDR2 YFSETQ come from the germline V gene. The CDR3 region has the DNA TGCGCCAGCAGCGCCGACAGCCTAGGGGGCTATGGCTACACCTTC. Translation: CASSADSLGGYGYTF.

This sequence joins TRBV7-3 and TRBJ2-1; 9 bases line up with TRBD2. Trimming took 4 bases from V and 5 from J; bases not matched to a gene: 9. This CDR3 region has 16 residues. Germline CDR1 is SGHTA and CDR2 is FQGTGA. The CDR3 reads CASSSRSGGPDNEQFF. For the CDR3, the DNA is TGTGCCAGCAGCTCCAGAAGCGGGGGGCCGGACAATGAGCAGTTCTTC.

This clonotype turned up a few times. The V call is TRBV9, the J call TRBJ2-5, with D perhaps TRBD1 (7 bases). V was pared by 4 bases and J by 11 bases, with 21 bases between. The germline V gene encodes CDR1 SGDLS and CDR2 YYNGEE. This CDR3 contains 14 residues. CDR3 amino acids: CASSPNLAGGSQYF. The CDR3 coding sequence is TGTGCCAGCAGCCCAAATCTGGCAGGGGGGAGTCAGTACTTC.

The V call is TRBV2, the J call TRBJ2-5; 8 bases fit TRBD1. The V gene end was trimmed by 3 bases and the J gene end by 0 bases; junction bases not matched to a gene: 6. CDR3 size: 16 residues. Germline V gives CDR1 SNHLY, CDR2 FYNNEI. CDR3 bases: TGTGCCAGCAGTGAGGGGACAGGTGTTTACCAAGAGACCCAGTACTTC. The encoded protein is CASSEGTGVYQETQYF.

V gene TRBV10-3 combines with J gene TRBJ2-1; D could derive from TRBD1 or TRBD2 (5 bases each). Germline CDR1 reads ENHRY; CDR2 reads SYGVKD. V lost 0 bases and J lost 0, with 12 bases in between. The CDR3 is 17 amino acids. Here the CDR3 DNA reads TGTGCCATCAGTGAGTCGAGAGGGGCCGGCTCCTACAATGAGCAGTTCTTC. Translating gives CAISESRGAGSYNEQFF.

The genes are TRBV5-4 and TRBJ1-1; TRBD1 matches 9 bases. There are 16 residues in the CDR3. Germline V gives CDR1 SGHNT, CDR2 YYREEE (reference sequence). The V and J ends lost 4 bases and 3 bases, in that order; junction bases with no gene match: 10. The CDR3 spells CASSPRQGGRYTEAFF. CDR3 in DNA: TGTGCCAGCAGCCCCAGACAGGGGGGGAGGTACACTGAAGCTTTCTTT.

This clonotype has ten or more counts. The rearrangement uses TRBV12-3 or TRBV12-4 and TRBJ1-1; D not certain. The CDR3 totals 13 residues. V lost 3 bases, J lost 3 bases, and 8 bases lay in between. The CDR3 reads CASSLSRDTEAFF. As DNA, the CDR3 is TGTGCCAGCAGTTTGTCCAGAGACACTGAAGCTTTCTTT.